These T cell receptor beta chains were read from a single sample in a study of cytomegalovirus exposure and HLA in healthy donors. Some clones are missing from TCRdb's copy, which holds only in-frame ones; the method was immunoSEQ multiplex PCR. This sample yields under 200,000 clones, of which roughly 86% are seen a single time; under 13% belongs to the top ten. The sample was PBMCs. These receptors originate from a woman under 30 in good health and CMV-seropositive. The CDR3 runs from the conserved cysteine through the conserved F or W. Each record gives: CDR3 protein, CDR3 DNA, clone size, J gene, V gene, D gene. The D gene is left open where the match is weak. The size of a clone is reported for some rows only, either as once, few or many, or as a class for expanded clones.

CDR3: CASSKNKGAANTEAFF
DNA: TGTGCCAGCAGCAAAAACAAAGGGGCAGCGAACACTGAAGCTTTCTTT
size: NA
J: TRBJ1-1
V: TRBV21-1
D: NA

CDR3: CASSLGLRGLDTQYF
DNA: TGTGCCAGCAGCTTAGGTCTACGAGGGTTAGATACGCAGTATTTT
size: NA
J: TRBJ2-3
V: TRBV11-2
D: NA

CDR3: CASSQGLAGGNEQFF
DNA: TGCGCCAGCAGCCAAGGTCTAGCGGGTGGCAATGAGCAGTTCTTC
size: NA
J: TRBJ2-1
V: TRBV4-1
D: TRBD2

CDR3: CASSLVGTGFTDTQYF
DNA: TGCGCCAGCAGCTTGGTTGGGACAGGGTTCACAGATACGCAGTATTTT
size: NA
J: TRBJ2-3
V: TRBV5-1
D: TRBD1

CDR3: CASSFRGDEQFF
DNA: TGTGCCAGCAGTTTTCGGGGAGATGAGCAGTTCTTC
size: once
J: TRBJ2-1
V: TRBV28
D: NA

CDR3: CASSLWTSGRSNEQFF
DNA: TGTGCCAGCAGCCTCTGGACTAGCGGGAGAAGCAATGAGCAGTTCTTC
size: NA
J: TRBJ2-1
V: TRBV11-3
D: TRBD2

CDR3: CASSLLAYTGELFF
DNA: TGTGCCAGCAGTCTACTAGCCTACACCGGGGAGCTGTTTTTT
size: NA
J: TRBJ2-2
V: TRBV6-5
D: NA

CDR3: CASSLNLGALNYNEQFF
DNA: TGTGCCAGCAGCTTAAACTTGGGAGCTCTAAATTACAATGAGCAGTTCTTC
size: NA
J: TRBJ2-1
V: TRBV11-1
D: NA

CDR3: CASSQGWGQGGSGYTF
DNA: TGCGCCAGCAGCCAAGGGTGGGGACAGGGAGGCAGCGGCTACACCTTC
size: NA
J: TRBJ1-2
V: TRBV4-1
D: TRBD1

CDR3: CASSSGRQGPYEQYF
DNA: TGTGCCAGCTCATCCGGGCGACAGGGTCCCTACGAGCAGTACTTC
size: NA
J: TRBJ2-7
V: TRBV18
D: TRBD1

CDR3: CASSLISGTGLDTQYF
DNA: TGCGCCAGCAGCTTGATCAGCGGGACAGGGCTGGATACGCAGTATTTT
size: NA
J: TRBJ2-3
V: TRBV5-1
D: TRBD1

CDR3: CASSEDRESSYEQYF
DNA: TGTGCCAGCAGTGAAGACAGGGAGAGCTCCTACGAGCAGTACTTC
size: NA
J: TRBJ2-7
V: TRBV2
D: NA

CDR3: CASSFSRGRRDTEAFF
DNA: TGTGCCAGCAGCTTCAGCAGGGGGCGACGGGACACTGAAGCTTTCTTT
size: NA
J: TRBJ1-1
V: TRBV11-2
D: TRBD1

CDR3: CASRPLAGGRNEQFF
DNA: TGTGCCAGCAGACCTCTAGCGGGAGGGCGGAATGAGCAGTTCTTC
size: NA
J: TRBJ2-1
V: TRBV11-2
D: TRBD2

CDR3: CATGLAGGYEQYF
DNA: TGTGCCACGGGACTAGCGGGAGGGTACGAGCAGTACTTC
size: NA
J: TRBJ2-7
V: TRBV15
D: TRBD2

CDR3: CASSLQGDTEAFF
DNA: TGTGCCAGCAGTTTACAAGGGGACACTGAAGCTTTCTTT
size: NA
J: TRBJ1-1
V: TRBV28
D: NA

CDR3: CASSIGGVYEQYF
DNA: TGTGCCAGTAGTATCGGCGGAGTATACGAGCAGTACTTC
size: few
J: TRBJ2-7
V: TRBV19
D: NA

CDR3: CASSIIGNQPQHF
DNA: TGTGCCAGTAGTATAATCGGCAATCAGCCCCAGCATTTT
size: NA
J: TRBJ1-5
V: TRBV19
D: NA

CDR3: CAWRPLAGPYNEQFF
DNA: TGTGCCTGGAGACCCCTAGCGGGGCCCTACAATGAGCAGTTCTTC
size: NA
J: TRBJ2-1
V: TRBV30
D: TRBD2

CDR3: CASSLPNNKGVGYTF
DNA: TGTGCCAGCAGCTTACCAAACAACAAGGGGGTTGGCTACACCTTC
size: NA
J: TRBJ1-2
V: TRBV7-9
D: NA

CDR3: CAISEEGGADTQYF
DNA: TGTGCCATCAGTGAGGAGGGTGGAGCAGATACGCAGTATTTT
size: NA
J: TRBJ2-3
V: TRBV10-3
D: NA

CDR3: CASKQGSTDTQYF
DNA: TGTGCCAGTAAACAGGGGAGCACAGATACGCAGTATTTT
size: NA
J: TRBJ2-3
V: TRBV18
D: TRBD1

CDR3: CASSPEPGANVLTF
DNA: TGTGCTAGCAGCCCAGAACCTGGGGCCAACGTCCTGACTTTC
size: NA
J: TRBJ2-6
V: TRBV7-7
D: NA

CDR3: CASSSGTSGNEQYF
DNA: TGCGCCAGCAGCTCCGGGACTAGCGGGAACGAGCAGTACTTC
size: NA
J: TRBJ2-7
V: TRBV5-1
D: TRBD2

CDR3: CASSFFVPVADEQFF
DNA: TGTGCCAGCAGCTTTTTTGTCCCAGTTGCGGATGAGCAGTTCTTC
size: NA
J: TRBJ2-1
V: TRBV7-9
D: NA

CDR3: CASSELFYYGYTF
DNA: TGTGCCAGCAGTGAATTGTTCTACTATGGCTACACCTTC
size: NA
J: TRBJ1-2
V: TRBV6-1
D: NA

CDR3: CAWTGADTQYF
DNA: TGTGCCTGGACGGGGGCAGATACGCAGTATTTT
size: NA
J: TRBJ2-3
V: TRBV30
D: NA

CDR3: CASSSHSGSGVDTQYF
DNA: TGTGCCAGCAGTTCCCACAGCGGGAGTGGGGTAGATACGCAGTATTTT
size: NA
J: TRBJ2-3
V: TRBV28
D: TRBD2

CDR3: CASSQGFSGAGVYNEQFF
DNA: TGCGCCAGCAGCCAAGGATTCTCGGGAGCGGGAGTCTACAATGAGCAGTTCTTC
size: NA
J: TRBJ2-1
V: TRBV4-1
D: TRBD2

CDR3: CASSPRDKNTEAFF
DNA: TGTGCCAGCAGTCCCCGGGACAAGAACACTGAAGCTTTCTTT
size: once
J: TRBJ1-1
V: TRBV2
D: NA

CDR3: CASSSPTRGYEQYF
DNA: TGTGCCAGCAGCTCTCCCACCCGGGGCTACGAGCAGTACTTC
size: NA
J: TRBJ2-7
V: TRBV21-1
D: NA

CDR3: CASSAMDRNTEAFF
DNA: TGTGCCAGCAGCGCAATGGACAGGAACACTGAAGCTTTCTTT
size: NA
J: TRBJ1-1
V: TRBV7-2
D: NA

CDR3: CASSEAGGVNTEAFF
DNA: TGTGCCAGCAGTGAAGCTGGAGGGGTAAACACTGAAGCTTTCTTT
size: NA
J: TRBJ1-1
V: TRBV25-1
D: NA

CDR3: CASTFAGPTGNQPQHF
DNA: TGCGCCAGCACCTTTGCTGGTCCCACGGGGAATCAGCCCCAGCATTTT
size: NA
J: TRBJ1-5
V: TRBV5-1
D: NA

CDR3: CASSGTGRHEQFF
DNA: TGTGCCAGCTCCGGGACAGGGCGGCATGAGCAGTTCTTC
size: NA
J: TRBJ2-1
V: TRBV18
D: TRBD1

CDR3: CASSEGLGTGPWTDTQYF
DNA: TGTGCCAGCAGTGAGGGGCTTGGGACAGGACCATGGACAGATACGCAGTATTTT
size: once
J: TRBJ2-3
V: TRBV25-1
D: TRBD1

CDR3: CASSTGQPFANTGELFF
DNA: TGTGCCAGCAGTACGGGACAGCCGTTCGCGAACACCGGGGAGCTGTTTTTT
size: NA
J: TRBJ2-2
V: TRBV2
D: TRBD1

CDR3: CASSPSGTYNEQFF
DNA: TGTGCCAGCTCACCCAGCGGGACCTACAATGAGCAGTTCTTC
size: NA
J: TRBJ2-1
V: TRBV18
D: TRBD2

CDR3: CATAPQGIYGYTF
DNA: TGTGCCACAGCTCCTCAGGGAATCTATGGCTACACCTTC
size: NA
J: TRBJ1-2
V: TRBV10-3
D: NA

CDR3: CASSVGTGSSYEQYF
DNA: TGTGCCAGCAGCGTAGGGACCGGGAGCTCCTACGAGCAGTACTTC
size: NA
J: TRBJ2-7
V: TRBV9
D: NA

CDR3: CASSNSIRYSNQPQHF
DNA: TGTGCCAGTAGTAACAGCATCAGGTATAGCAATCAGCCCCAGCATTTT
size: NA
J: TRBJ1-5
V: TRBV19
D: NA

CDR3: CASAKTTGSNEKLFF
DNA: TGTGCCAGCGCCAAAACGACAGGCTCTAATGAAAAACTGTTTTTT
size: NA
J: TRBJ1-4
V: TRBV25-1
D: NA

CDR3: CASSVGPGEGQPQHF
DNA: TGTGCCAGCAGCGTAGGTCCAGGGGAGGGTCAGCCCCAGCATTTT
size: once
J: TRBJ1-5
V: TRBV9
D: NA

CDR3: CASSLASGAAYEQYF
DNA: TGTGCCAGCAGCTTAGCGTCAGGGGCGGCCTACGAGCAGTACTTC
size: NA
J: TRBJ2-7
V: TRBV7-2
D: NA